This T cell receptor beta chain derives from a study of Graves' ophthalmopathy and Graves' hyperthyroidism. Study results and caveats: In blood appeared most of the expanded thyroid clonotypes whose frequency exceeded 0.001. The 13-signature model separated ophthalmopathy from stable hyperthyroidism at around 90% sensitivity and almost 83% specificity.

CDR3 length: 16 amino acids. Trimming took off 7 bases at V and 2 bases at J, with 20 bases between the two ends. Looked up from germline, CDR1 is LNHDA and CDR2 is SQIVND (reference sequence). On this clonotype itself: Antigen specificity is unknown.

PBMCs were isolated from a roughly 10 ml sample of fresh peripheral blood. Using RNA transcripts, the TCR beta CDR3 regions were amplified. Second-round multiplex PCR followed a first-round RT-PCR using HTBI primers. TCRdb re-analysed the multiplex PCR reads in MiXCR, keeping a single row per CDR3 protein. The sample includes nearly 400,000 distinct CDR3 sequences, roughly 18% of them seen just once. Source material: peripheral blood. This sequence originates from a woman under 30 with Graves' ophthalmopathy. J is TRBJ2-5 and V is TRBV19, with D perhaps TRBD2 (6 bases). CDR3 DNA: TGTGCCAGTACCCCAGGATGGGCGGGGCAACAAGAGACCCAGTACTTC. It codes for CASTPGWAGQQETQYF.